The T cell receptor beta chain described here comes from a study of quantifying T cell responses using KT2 cells. Turning to the study itself: RNA was reverse transcribed with TCR alpha and beta constant-region primers. The second PCR ran as a qPCR until a predetermined fluorescence threshold was reached.

Germline V gene lookup returns CDR1 SGDLS and CDR2 YYNGEE. This CDR3 comprises 15 residues. J was trimmed by 7 bases and V by 4 bases; bases with no gene match: 11. Known numbers of the T cell clone KT2 were added to PBMC. This clonotype was observed a few times. A single-stranded UMI oligo with SP2 sequence was ligated to cDNA 3' ends. First-round PCR used three to five cycles and beta primers RC1.1 and RC1.2 covering TRBC1 and TRBC2. A single record per CDR3 protein comes from TCRdb applying MiXCR to the UMI-ligation and nested PCR reads. In the table there are 40,000 to 60,000 distinct CDR3 sequences, around a tenth of which are singletons.

The sample taken for sequencing was PBMCs spiked with cells of the T cell clone KT2. The genes are TRBV9 and TRBJ2-1; 7 nucleotides agree with TRBD2. This TCR came from a human donor. The CDR3, as DNA: TGTGCCAGCAGCTTTAGCCGGGACTACGGGAATGAGCAGTTCTTC. Its protein product is CASSFSRDYGNEQFF.